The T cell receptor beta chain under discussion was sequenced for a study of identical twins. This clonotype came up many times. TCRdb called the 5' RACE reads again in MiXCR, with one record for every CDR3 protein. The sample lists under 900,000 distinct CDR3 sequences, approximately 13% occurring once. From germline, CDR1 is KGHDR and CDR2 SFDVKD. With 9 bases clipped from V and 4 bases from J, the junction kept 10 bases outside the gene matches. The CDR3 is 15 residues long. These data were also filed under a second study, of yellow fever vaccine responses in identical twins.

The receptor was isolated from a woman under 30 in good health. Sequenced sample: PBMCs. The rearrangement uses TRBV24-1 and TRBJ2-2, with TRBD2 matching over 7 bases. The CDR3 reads CATLLAVVRTGELFF. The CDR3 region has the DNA TGTGCCACCCTTCTAGCGGTGGTCCGCACCGGGGAGCTGTTTTTT.